These 27 T cell receptor beta chains were all obtained from the same sample, sequenced in a study of neurological immune-mediated disorders. TCRdb re-analysed the 5' RACE reads in MiXCR, keeping a single row per CDR3 protein. The sample has about 62,000 distinct CDR3 sequences; around 5% are singletons. The sequencing input was PBMCs. These receptors were taken from a woman aged 45-65 years with multiple sclerosis.

This chain uses TRBV5-5 with TRBJ2-7, with 9 bases aligning to TRBD2. In germline, CDR1 is SGHKS, CDR2 YYEKEE (reference sequence). After removal of 0 bases from V and 0 bases from J, the junction contained 4 bases not matched to a gene. The CDR3 runs to 16 residues. In DNA form, the CDR3 reads TGTGCCAGCAGCTTGGTTAGCGGGGGAAACTCCTACGAGCAGTACGTC. Its translation: CASSLVSGGNSYEQYV.

This clonotype was seen repeatedly, ten times or more. The chain couples TRBV5-1 to TRBJ2-3, with a tentative D call TRBD1 (5 bases). Germline V gene sequence: CDR1 SGHRS, CDR2 YFSETQ. The CDR3 spans 16 residues. Trimming removed 3 bases from V and 1 base from J, with 15 bases in between. CDR3 nucleotide sequence: TGCGCCAGCAGCTCAGCGCAGGGATCGGGCACAGATACGCAGTATTTT. Protein: CASSSAQGSGTDTQYF. The full variable domain, with the rest looked up from reference TRBV5-1 and TRBJ2-3, is KAGVTQTPRYLIKTRGQQVTLSCSPISGHRSVSWYQQTPGQGLQFLFEYFSETQRNKGNFPGRFSGRQFSNSRSEMNVSTLELGDSALYLCASSSAQGSGTDTQYFGPGTRLTVL.

In its sample, this clonotype is medium-sized. The chain employs TRBV20-1 and TRBJ1-2; 7 positions agree with TRBD1. This CDR3 comprises 13 residues. The germline V gene has CDR1 DFQATT and CDR2 SNEGSKA (reference sequence). V trimming: 6 bases; J trimming: 4 bases; junction bases outside the gene matches: 8. The CDR3 here is CSAKGTALYGYTF. The CDR3 nucleotides are TGCAGTGCCAAAGGGACAGCCCTCTATGGCTACACCTTC.

This clonotype was detected ten times or more. This chain links TRBV5-6 with TRBJ1-6; possible D gene TRBD1, 5 bases. Trimming took off 0 bases at V and 8 bases at J, with 9 bases between the two ends. CDR3 size: 14 residues. Germline assignment: CDR1 SGHDT and CDR2 YYEEEE. Here the CDR3 reads CASSLGQLDSPLHF. The CDR3, as DNA: TGTGCCAGCAGCTTGGGACAGCTTGATTCACCCCTCCACTTT.

This clonotype has ten or more counts. The chain is built from TRBV7-2 and TRBJ2-7, with TRBD1 identical over 8 bases. Germline CDR1 reads SGHTA; CDR2 reads FQGNSA. The trim removed 9 bases at V and 1 base at J, leaving 8 bases unmatched. CDR3 size: 14 residues. DNA for the CDR3: TGTGCCAGGAGGGACAGGACTGGATCCTACGAGCAGTACGTC. It encodes CARRDRTGSYEQYV.

At least ten counts were recorded for this clonotype. This chain uses TRBV29-1 with TRBJ1-1; D remains unclear. Trimming pared 5 bases from V and 4 bases from J, leaving 5 bases between. The CDR3 contains 10 residues. Germline CDR1 SQVTM, CDR2 ANQGSEA. The CDR3 reads CSVLITEAFF. For the CDR3, the DNA is TGCAGCGTTCTCATCACTGAAGCTTTCTTT.

This clonotype has ten or more counts. This chain joins TRBV6-2 or TRBV6-3 and TRBJ2-1, with 7 positions matching TRBD1. The CDR3 has 17 residues. J gave up 8 bases and V 0 bases, and 13 bases lay outside the gene matches. Germline assignment: CDR1 MNHEY and CDR2 SVGEGT. The CDR3 region has the DNA TGTGCCAGCAGTTACTCGATTTTAGGGGGCAGTAGGGATGAGCAGTTCTTC. Its protein is CASSYSILGGSRDEQFF.

This clonotype occurred many times. An end of the junction differs from the germline gene, which may be a read error. V and J are TRBV4-3 and TRBJ1-6; 9 nucleotides align to TRBD1. The CDR3 spans 17 residues. The germline gives CDR1 LGHNA, CDR2 YSLEER. Here the CDR3 DNA reads TGCGCCAGCAGCCAGGACACGTCGGACAGGGGACGTTCACCCCTCAACTTT. Translated, it gives CASSQDTSDRGRSPLNF.

This clonotype was counted ten times or more. V is TRBV5-6 and J is TRBJ2-1; no firm D call. The CDR3 covers 14 residues. In germline, CDR1 is SGHDT, CDR2 YYEEEE. Trimming shortened V by 4 bases and J by 5 bases, and 13 bases separated the two germline ends. For the CDR3, the DNA is TGTGCCAGCAGCAGCCTGGTGACCCACAATGAGCAGTTCTTC. Amino acids: CASSSLVTHNEQFF.

This clonotype was counted at least ten times. The gene calls are TRBV7-2 and TRBJ1-2, with no clear D. V lost 6 bases, J lost 3 bases, and 14 bases lay in between. Per the germline V gene, CDR1 is SGHTA and CDR2 is FQGNSA. The CDR3 spans 14 residues. The CDR3 reads CASSLTGPDYGYTF. The CDR3 DNA sequence: TGTGCCAGCAGTCTTACCGGGCCCGACTATGGCTACACCTTC.

This clonotype was counted many times. The chain employs TRBV7-9 and TRBJ2-5; the D call may be TRBD1 or TRBD2 (5 bases each). Trimming pared 3 bases from V and 5 bases from J, leaving 10 bases between. Germline CDR1 SEHNR, CDR2 FQNEAQ (reference sequence). The length of the CDR3 is 13 residues. The CDR3 DNA reads as TGTGCCAGCAGCTTCTCAGGGACCGAGACCCAGTACTTC. This encodes CASSFSGTETQYF.

This clonotype was recorded at least ten times. CDR3 sequence reads: CASSLRSGTEAFF. CDR3 DNA sequence: TGTGCCAGCAGCCTGAGATCGGGCACGGAAGCTTTCTTT. The rearrangement links TRBV7-2 to TRBJ1-1; D gene ambiguous. Germline V gene lookup returns CDR1 SGHTA and CDR2 FQGNSA. Between the trimmed V and J ends, which lost 5 bases and 8 bases, there was a span of 15 bases. The CDR3 is made up of 13 amino acids.

The table lists this clonotype with many counts. The chain couples TRBV7-9 to TRBJ1-2; 7 nucleotides match TRBD1. This CDR3 contains 15 residues. The germline V gene encodes CDR1 SEHNR and CDR2 FQNEAQ (reference sequence). V trimming: 4 bases; J trimming: 3 bases; junction bases outside the gene matches: 8. CDR3 sequence reads: CASSSTGEKDYGYTF. The CDR3 DNA is TGTGCCAGCAGCTCTACAGGGGAGAAAGACTATGGCTACACCTTC.

This clonotype was counted only a few times. The chain combines TRBV6-6 with TRBJ2-1; no reliable D call. The CDR3 is 13 residues long. The V end lost 4 bases, the J end lost 7 bases, and 11 bases lay between the germline ends. Germline assignment: CDR1 MNHNY and CDR2 SVGAGI (reference sequence). In nucleotides, the CDR3 is TGTGCCAGCAGTTGGTCAGAAGGGAATGAGCAGTTCTTC. Protein: CASSWSEGNEQFF.

This clonotype was recorded at least ten times. V and J are TRBV9 and TRBJ1-1; 11 nucleotides align to TRBD1. CDR1 and CDR2 from the germline V gene are SGDLS and YYNGEE. Unmatched junction bases numbered 6, after V lost 0 bases and J lost 5 bases. This CDR3 spans 16 amino acids. The CDR3 loop reads CASSVGGQGVRTEAFF. The CDR3 DNA follows: TGTGCCAGCAGCGTAGGGGGACAGGGGGTTCGGACTGAAGCTTTCTTT.

Many counts were recorded for this clonotype. The V call is TRBV5-1, the J call TRBJ1-1; D gene unclear. The CDR3 contains 13 residues. The germline V gene has CDR1 SGHRS and CDR2 YFSETQ. Trimming took off 0 bases at V and 2 bases at J, with 5 bases between the two ends. The CDR3 DNA reads TGCGCCAGCAGCTTGGCCAGAAACACTGAAGCTTTCTTT. It translates to CASSLARNTEAFF.

This clonotype was counted many times. This chain links TRBV6-2 or TRBV6-3 with TRBJ2-7; 8 bases align to TRBD2. Trimming took 5 bases from V and 4 from J; bases not matched to a gene: 10. CDR3 length: 15 residues. The germline V gene encodes CDR1 MNHEY and CDR2 SVGEGT. The CDR3 loop is CASSAPGLGLYEQYF. As DNA, the CDR3 is TGTGCCAGCAGTGCTCCGGGACTAGGTCTGTACGAGCAGTACTTC.

In its sample, this clonotype was seen a few times. This chain uses TRBV20-1 with TRBJ2-3, with D possibly being TRBD2 (6 bases). The length of the CDR3 is 15 residues. CDR1 is DFQATT, CDR2 SNEGSKA, per germline (reference sequence). V lost 0 bases, J lost 2 bases, and 12 bases lay in between. This CDR3 reads CSAREVGGSTDTQYF. The CDR3 nucleotides are TGCAGTGCTAGAGAGGTGGGGGGATCCACAGATACGCAGTATTTT.

A word on this clonotype: A read error may be the cause here, since a much bigger clone is one base away. The chain combines TRBV6-2 or TRBV6-3 with TRBJ2-7, with D unclear. Germline-derived CDR1 and CDR2 are MNHEY and SVGEGT. The CDR3 is made up of 13 amino acids. Trimming removed 5 bases from V and 6 bases from J, with 14 bases in between. The CDR3 bases are TGTGCCAGCAGTCGTGGAAAGCTATTCGAGCAGTACTTC. Residues: CASSRGKLFEQYF.

This clonotype was seen ten or more times. The chain employs TRBV5-6 and TRBJ2-6; the D gene is possibly TRBD1 (5 bases). The CDR3 totals 18 residues. Trimming removed 0 bases from V and 0 bases from J, with 13 bases in between. The germline V gene encodes CDR1 SGHDT and CDR2 YYEEEE. The CDR3 loop is CASSLGAGRVSGANVLTF. The DNA of the CDR3 is TGTGCCAGCAGCTTGGGGGCAGGGCGCGTCTCTGGGGCCAACGTCCTGACTTTC.

This chain uses TRBV5-1 with TRBJ2-3; the D is unclear. CDR3 length: 15 residues. V gave up 0 bases and J gave up 4 bases, with 12 bases separating them. Per the germline V gene, CDR1 is SGHRS and CDR2 is YFSETQ. DNA for the CDR3: TGCGCCAGCAGCTTGGCCTTAGCAAGGGCAGATACGCAGTATTTT. Protein: CASSLALARADTQYF.

This chain links TRBV4-1 with TRBJ2-7, with D perhaps TRBD1 or TRBD2 (5 bases each). Germline-derived CDR1 and CDR2 are MGHRA and YSYEKL. Trimming shortened V by 6 bases and J by 4 bases, and 16 bases separated the two germline ends. The CDR3 totals 14 residues. This chain's CDR3 is CASRKLGEGYEQYF. CDR3 DNA: TGCGCCAGCAGGAAGTTGGGTGAGGGGTACGAGCAGTACTTC.

This clonotype was recorded many times. This chain uses TRBV6-5 with TRBJ1-6; 9 bases fit TRBD1. V was pared by 7 bases and J by 8 bases, with 12 bases of the junction left unmatched. The CDR3 spans 16 residues. The germline V gene encodes CDR1 MNHEY and CDR2 SVGAGI. The CDR3: CASTLGQGQGHSPLHF. The CDR3 DNA reads as TGTGCCAGCACCCTGGGACAGGGCCAAGGGCATTCACCCCTCCACTTT.

This clonotype was seen at least ten times. The gene calls are TRBV6-2 or TRBV6-3 and TRBJ2-7; D unclear. The V gene lost 8 bases and the J gene lost 0 bases, with 14 bases spanning the gap. The CDR3 spans 14 residues. Germline values: CDR1 MNHEY, CDR2 SVGEGT. CDR3 loop: CASEAATTSYEQYF. For the CDR3, the DNA is TGTGCCAGCGAGGCAGCTACAACCTCCTACGAGCAGTACTTC.

Ten or more counts support this clonotype. V is TRBV20-1 and J is TRBJ1-4; 8 positions match TRBD1. Germline loops: CDR1 DFQATT, CDR2 SNEGSKA (reference sequence). This CDR3 comprises 14 residues. After removal of 0 bases from V and 8 bases from J, the junction contained 5 bases not matched to a gene. The CDR3 bases are TGCAGTGCTAGAGAGTACAGGGGGGAGGAAAAACTGTTTTTT. Encoded protein: CSAREYRGEEKLFF.

This clonotype was observed a few times. Sequence at one end of the junction differs from germline and may be a read error. The gene calls are TRBV20-1 and TRBJ1-5, with D maybe TRBD1 (5 bases). CDR1 is DFQATT, CDR2 SNEGSKA, per germline (reference sequence). The CDR3 has 15 residues. CDR3 region: CSARGGNRRNQPQNF. Written as DNA, the CDR3 is TGCAGTGCTAGAGGGGGGAATCGGCGAAATCAGCCCCAGAATTTT.

This clonotype came up many times. DNA of the CDR3: TGTGCCAGCAGCTTAATCATCGGAGACGGAGTCACTGAAGCTTTCTTT. Protein sequence: CASSLIIGDGVTEAFF. The chain is built from TRBV7-9 and TRBJ1-1; D unclear. This CDR3 has 16 residues. Germline CDR1 SEHNR, CDR2 FQNEAQ (reference sequence). Trimming pared 2 bases from V and 4 bases from J, leaving 17 bases between.